Following are 13 T cell receptor beta chains from one sample sequenced in a study of T-cell reconstitution after alpha-beta-depleted transplantation in children. Unique molecular identifiers tagged the TCRbeta library. Each CDR3 protein is one row after TCRdb ran MiXCR on the PCR reads. The sample lists about 130,000 distinct CDR3 sequences; around 9.8% were seen once. Sequenced material: PBMCs, mostly from graft donor cells, taken 180 days after TCRalphabeta/CD19-depleted stem cell transplant. The receptors stem from a girl under three years old who had a stem cell transplant for combined immunodeficiency, so the T cells may come from the graft donor.

This clonotype was detected many times. The CDR3 region has the DNA TGCGCCAGCAGCTTGACAATGACGGGGGCGGATACGCAGTATTTT. It translates to CASSLTMTGADTQYF. The genes are TRBV5-1 and TRBJ2-3, with D perhaps being TRBD1 or TRBD2 (6 bases each). Germline V gene data show CDR1 as SGHRS and CDR2 as YFSETQ. CDR3 size: 15 residues. Trimming shortened V by 1 base and J by 6 bases, and 15 bases separated the two germline ends.

V and J are TRBV9 and TRBJ2-2, with D perhaps being TRBD1 or TRBD2 (5 bases each). This CDR3 spans 15 amino acids. Germline loops: CDR1 SGDLS, CDR2 YYNGEE. With 7 bases removed from V and 3 bases from J, the gap between germline ends came to 16 bases. CDR3 residues: CASARGDRHTGELFF. The CDR3 DNA follows: TGTGCCAGCGCCCGGGGCGACAGACACACCGGGGAGCTGTTTTTT.

This clonotype has a handful of counts. The CDR3 protein is CASSFGYGYTF. CDR3 nucleotides: TGTGCCAGCAGTTTCGGCTATGGCTACACCTTC. The chain links TRBV12-3 or TRBV12-4 to TRBJ1-2; D is undetermined. CDR3 size: 11 residues. V lost 3 bases and J lost 4, with 3 bases in between.

The V call is TRBV7-8, the J call TRBJ2-1; D remains ambiguous. CDR3 length: 13 amino acids. CDR1 SGHVS and CDR2 FQNEAQ come from the germline V gene. Trimming took 4 bases from V and 4 from J, leaving 8 bases between them. CDR3 DNA sequence: TGTGCCAGCAGCTCCAATGGATACAATGAGCAGTTCTTC. Translated: CASSSNGYNEQFF.

There are many counts of this clonotype. V and J are TRBV20-1 and TRBJ2-7, with D possibly matching TRBD2 (5 bases). CDR1 is DFQATT and CDR2 is SNEGSKA in the germline V gene (reference sequence). This CDR3 has 11 amino acids. The CDR3 bases are TGCGGATCCGGAAGGGAGCGGGAGCAGTACTTC. Residues: CGSGREREQYF.

This chain links TRBV9 with TRBJ2-3, with D perhaps TRBD2 (5 bases). Germline-derived CDR1 and CDR2 are SGDLS and YYNGEE. The ends were cut back, 1 base at V and 0 bases at J, with 12 bases in the middle. CDR3 length equals 16 residues. This chain's CDR3 is CASSVSAGHSTDTQYF. The CDR3 DNA reads TGTGCCAGCAGCGTATCGGCGGGCCATAGCACAGATACGCAGTATTTT.

The chain uses TRBV5-1 and TRBJ1-1; D not certain. The CDR3 spans 17 residues. V gave up 6 bases and J gave up 0 bases, with 21 bases separating them. The germline V gene has CDR1 SGHRS and CDR2 YFSETQ. The CDR3 DNA sequence: TGCGCCAGCACCCCTCCTTCGACGGGCGAGATGAACACTGAAGCTTTCTTT. Translated: CASTPPSTGEMNTEAFF.

This clonotype was picked up many times. The chain carries TRBV7-2 and TRBJ1-1; TRBD1 might be the D (6 bases). V lost 0 bases, J lost 6 bases, and 11 bases lay in between. Germline lookup yields CDR1 SGHTA and CDR2 FQGNSA. The CDR3 contains 14 residues. For the CDR3, the DNA is TGTGCCAGCAGCTTAGCCACAGGGATCGCTGAAGCTTTCTTT. Protein product: CASSLATGIAEAFF.

The V gene is TRBV12-3 or TRBV12-4, the J gene TRBJ2-2; 8 bases map to TRBD2. The V segment lost 4 bases and the J segment 3 bases; nucleotides outside the gene matches: 19. CDR3 length equals 20 residues. The CDR3 nucleotides are TGTGCCAGCAGTTCCCTCTGGGCGGGAGGCCTTCGAAGCGACACCGGGGAGCTGTTTTTT. This encodes CASSSLWAGGLRSDTGELFF.

The J gene is TRBJ2-7, the V gene TRBV6-1; D call uncertain. The length of the CDR3 is 14 residues. From germline, CDR1 is MNHNS and CDR2 SASEGT. Trimming took 7 bases from V and 4 from J, leaving 17 bases between them. The CDR3 region is CASTRSSSQYEQYF. CDR3 nucleotide sequence: TGTGCCAGCACCAGGTCGAGTTCTCAATACGAGCAGTACTTC.

This clonotype was picked up a small number of times. This chain links TRBV6-1 with TRBJ2-3; 11 nucleotides agree with TRBD1. CDR3 length equals 16 residues. Looked up from germline, CDR1 is MNHNS and CDR2 is SASEGT. J lost 5 bases, V lost 4 bases, and 8 bases had no gene match. The CDR3: CASSALGQGARDTQYF. The CDR3 nucleotides are TGTGCCAGCAGTGCCCTCGGACAGGGGGCTAGAGATACGCAGTATTTT.

This clonotype was recorded at least ten times. The chain recombines TRBV5-1 with TRBJ1-1; 9 nucleotides agree with TRBD1. With 1 base clipped from V and 1 base from J, the junction kept 2 bases outside the gene matches. Germline assignment: CDR1 SGHRS and CDR2 YFSETQ. This CDR3 region has 15 residues. As DNA, the CDR3 is TGCGCCAGCAGCTTGACAGGGGGCGGGAACACTGAAGCTTTCTTT. The encoded protein is CASSLTGGGNTEAFF.

The chain uses TRBV29-1 and TRBJ2-5; possibly TRBD1 for D (6 bases). Trimming took 6 bases from V and 3 from J, leaving 11 bases between them. The CDR3 consists of 12 residues. Germline values: CDR1 SQVTM, CDR2 ANQGSEA. As DNA, the CDR3 is TGCAGCGTACTCAGGGGTAAAGAGACCCAGTACTTC. Translating gives CSVLRGKETQYF.